This TCR beta chain was identified in a study of PD-1 blockade in classical Hodgkin lymphoma. Study outcomes and limitations: A reduction in baseline TCR diversity was reportedly seen in newly diagnosed patients relative to healthy donors. The study found complete responders had baseline diversity similar to newly diagnosed patients. Patients were excluded if nivolumab began under 1 year after ASCT (the autologous transplant).

Relapse was seen in all patients after autologous stem cell transplantation, and brentuximab vedotin exposure was variable. On this clone itself: Its antigen remains unidentified.

Germline V lookup: CDR1 KGHSH, CDR2 LQKENI. CDR3 length equals 15 residues. J was trimmed by 10 bases and V by 8 bases; bases with no gene match: 15. Data came from immunoSEQ multiplex PCR; TCRdb stores just in-frame clones and leaves some out. The sample carries tens of thousands of clones, about 88% recorded once. The specimen was peripheral blood mononuclear cells (PBMCs), collected at baseline. This sequence joins TRBV18 and TRBJ2-1, with 9 bases that match TRBD2. The TCR originated in a human donor with classical Hodgkin lymphoma. CDR3 residues: CASRGSAGGHYEQFF. DNA for the CDR3: TGTGCCAGCCGCGGTTCCGCGGGAGGGCATTACGAGCAGTTCTTC.